This TCR beta chain was sequenced for a study of cytomegalovirus exposure and HLA in healthy donors. The PCR made use of 60 Vbeta and 13 Jbeta primers. Authors' processing steps: A follow-up analysis tallied around 76 million unique TCR beta chains, 8.5 million to 14 million shared. Only in-frame clones appear in the TCRdb table, and some are missing; sequencing was by immunoSEQ multiplex PCR. V, J and clone size reflect that table, while D and trimming were determined from the DNA. The data contain tens of thousands of clones, more than 70% of them singletons. V lost 6 bases and J lost 2, with 10 bases in between. CDR1 and CDR2 from the germline V gene are MNHNS and SASEGT. The CDR3 has 13 residues.

The TCR originated in a man aged 30-40 years in good health and CMV-seronegative. Source material: PBMCs. V is TRBV6-1 and J is TRBJ1-2; tentatively, D is TRBD1 (5 bases). The CDR3 reads CASRGGSNYGYTF. CDR3 in DNA: TGTGCCAGCAGGGGGGGTTCCAACTATGGCTACACCTTC.